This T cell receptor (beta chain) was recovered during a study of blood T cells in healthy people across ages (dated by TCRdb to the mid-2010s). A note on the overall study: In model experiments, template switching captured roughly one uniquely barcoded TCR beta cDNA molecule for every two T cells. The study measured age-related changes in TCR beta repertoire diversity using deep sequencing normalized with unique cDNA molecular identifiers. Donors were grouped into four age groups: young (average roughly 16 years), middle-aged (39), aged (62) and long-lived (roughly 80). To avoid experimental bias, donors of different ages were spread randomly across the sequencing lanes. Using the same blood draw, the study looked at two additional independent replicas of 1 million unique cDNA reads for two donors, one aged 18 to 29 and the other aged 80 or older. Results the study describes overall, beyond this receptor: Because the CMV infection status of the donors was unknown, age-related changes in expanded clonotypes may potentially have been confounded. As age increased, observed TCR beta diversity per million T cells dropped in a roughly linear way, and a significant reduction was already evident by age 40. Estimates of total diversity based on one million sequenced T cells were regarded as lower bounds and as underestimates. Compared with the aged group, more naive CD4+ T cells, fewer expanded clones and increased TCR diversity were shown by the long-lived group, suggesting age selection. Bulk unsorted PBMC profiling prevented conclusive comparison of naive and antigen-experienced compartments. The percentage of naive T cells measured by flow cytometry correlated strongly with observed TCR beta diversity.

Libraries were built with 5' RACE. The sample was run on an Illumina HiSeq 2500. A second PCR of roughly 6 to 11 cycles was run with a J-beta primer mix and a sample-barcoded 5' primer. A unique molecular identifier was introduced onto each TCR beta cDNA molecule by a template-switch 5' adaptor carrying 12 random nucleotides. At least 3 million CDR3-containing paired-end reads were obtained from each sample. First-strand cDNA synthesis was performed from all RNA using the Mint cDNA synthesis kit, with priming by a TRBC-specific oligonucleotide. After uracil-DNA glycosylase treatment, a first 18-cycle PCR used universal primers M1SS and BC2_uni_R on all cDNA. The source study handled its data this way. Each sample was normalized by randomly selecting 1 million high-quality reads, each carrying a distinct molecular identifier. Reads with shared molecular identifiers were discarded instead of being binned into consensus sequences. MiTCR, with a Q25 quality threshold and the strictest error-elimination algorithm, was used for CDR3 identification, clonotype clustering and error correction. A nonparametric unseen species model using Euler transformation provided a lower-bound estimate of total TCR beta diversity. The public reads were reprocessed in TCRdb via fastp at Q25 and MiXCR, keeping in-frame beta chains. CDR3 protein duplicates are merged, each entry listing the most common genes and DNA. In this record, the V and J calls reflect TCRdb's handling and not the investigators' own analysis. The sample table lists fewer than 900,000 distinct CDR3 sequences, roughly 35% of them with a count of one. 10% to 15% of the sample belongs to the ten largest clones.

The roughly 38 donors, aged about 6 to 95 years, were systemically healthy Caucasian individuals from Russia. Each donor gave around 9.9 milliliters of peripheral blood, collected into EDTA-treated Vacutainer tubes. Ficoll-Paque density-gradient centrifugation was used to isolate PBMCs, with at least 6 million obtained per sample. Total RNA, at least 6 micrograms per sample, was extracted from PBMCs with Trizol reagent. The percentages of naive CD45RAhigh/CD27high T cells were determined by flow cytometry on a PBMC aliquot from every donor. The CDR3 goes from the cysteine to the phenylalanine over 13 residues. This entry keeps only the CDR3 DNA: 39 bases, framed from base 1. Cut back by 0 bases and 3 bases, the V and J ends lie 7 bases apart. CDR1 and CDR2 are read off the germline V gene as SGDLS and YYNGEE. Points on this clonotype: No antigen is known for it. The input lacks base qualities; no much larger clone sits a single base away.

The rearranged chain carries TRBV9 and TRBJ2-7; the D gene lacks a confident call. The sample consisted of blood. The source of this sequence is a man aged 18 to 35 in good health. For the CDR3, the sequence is CASSVVPGYEQYF. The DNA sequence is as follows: TGTGCCAGCAGCGTAGTTCCGGGCTACGAGCAGTACTTC.